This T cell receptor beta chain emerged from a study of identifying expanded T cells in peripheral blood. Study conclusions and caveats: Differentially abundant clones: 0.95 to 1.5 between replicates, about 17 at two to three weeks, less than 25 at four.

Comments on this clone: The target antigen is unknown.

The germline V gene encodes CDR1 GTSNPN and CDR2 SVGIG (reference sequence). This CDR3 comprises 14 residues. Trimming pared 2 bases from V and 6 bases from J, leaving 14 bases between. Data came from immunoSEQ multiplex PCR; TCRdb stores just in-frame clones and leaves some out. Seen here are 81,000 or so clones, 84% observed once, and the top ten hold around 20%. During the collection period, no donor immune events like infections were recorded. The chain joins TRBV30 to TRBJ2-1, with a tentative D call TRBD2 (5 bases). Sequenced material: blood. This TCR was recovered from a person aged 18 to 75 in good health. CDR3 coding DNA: TGTGCCTGGAGTAAAAGGCGGGCGGGCAATGAGCAGTTCTTC. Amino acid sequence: CAWSKRRAGNEQFF.